This TCR beta chain was sequenced during a study of OX40 agonist ivuxolimab in advanced cancers. In the study overall: The patients received agonistic anti-OX40 (CD134) antibody ivuxolimab.

Data came from immunoSEQ multiplex PCR; TCRdb stores just in-frame clones and leaves some out. The sample includes roughly 75,000 clones, approximately 93% of them seen just once. The V gene lost 8 bases and the J gene lost 0 bases, with 15 bases spanning the gap. Germline CDR1 WSHSY, CDR2 SAAADI. The CDR3 has 15 amino acids. The clonotype was recovered from an adult with an advanced solid tumor such as melanoma, head and neck, liver or kidney cancer. The chain combines TRBV10-2 with TRBJ2-3; possible D gene TRBD2, 6 bases. This specimen was CD4+ or CD8+ T cells sorted from blood, taken in a trial of the OX40 agonist ivuxolimab. For the CDR3, the DNA is TGCGCCAGCCAAATAGCGGTTACTAGCACAGATACGCAGTATTTT. It translates to CASQIAVTSTDTQYF.